This section outlines one T cell receptor beta chain sequence together with its context. Its antigen is unidentified. Every patient had mismatch repair deficiency by PCR or immunohistochemistry. TCRs were sequenced from three patients responding to pembrolizumab. The germline V gene has CDR1 MDHEN and CDR2 SYDVKM. J lost 6 bases, V lost 7 bases, and 7 bases had no gene match. The CDR3 contains 14 residues. This record belongs to a study of PD-1 blockade in mismatch repair-deficient tumors. Study-wide background: All were previously treated, progressing patients with eleven to twelve mismatch repair-deficient cancer types.

Study observations and caveats: Rapid post-treatment expansion, then contraction, generally preceding radiologic response, marked tumor-resident clones.

Measured with immunoSEQ multiplex PCR; TCRdb has only the in-frame clones, and not every one. The sample has tens of thousands of clones; almost 85% are singletons. Sequencing was performed on peripheral blood, taken 2 weeks after starting pembrolizumab. The chain combines TRBV28 with TRBJ1-5, with TRBD1 matching 9 bases. This receptor was identified in an adult with mismatch repair-deficient cancer. The CDR3 is CASTGQGISQPQHF. DNA of the CDR3: TGTGCCAGCACCGGACAGGGGATAAGTCAGCCCCAGCATTTT.